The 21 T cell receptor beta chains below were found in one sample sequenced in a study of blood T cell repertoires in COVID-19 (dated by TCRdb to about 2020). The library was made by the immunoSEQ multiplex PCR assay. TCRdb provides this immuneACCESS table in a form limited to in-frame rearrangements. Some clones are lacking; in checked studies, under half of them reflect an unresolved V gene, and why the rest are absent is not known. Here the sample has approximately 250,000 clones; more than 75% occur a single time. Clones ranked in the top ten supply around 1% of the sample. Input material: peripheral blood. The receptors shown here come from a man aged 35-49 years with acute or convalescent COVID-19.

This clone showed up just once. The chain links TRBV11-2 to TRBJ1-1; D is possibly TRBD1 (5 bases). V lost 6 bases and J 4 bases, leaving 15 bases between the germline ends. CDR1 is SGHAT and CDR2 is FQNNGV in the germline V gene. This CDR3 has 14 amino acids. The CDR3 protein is CASRVQGKGTEAFF. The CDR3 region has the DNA TGTGCCAGCAGGGTGCAGGGAAAGGGCACTGAAGCTTTCTTT.

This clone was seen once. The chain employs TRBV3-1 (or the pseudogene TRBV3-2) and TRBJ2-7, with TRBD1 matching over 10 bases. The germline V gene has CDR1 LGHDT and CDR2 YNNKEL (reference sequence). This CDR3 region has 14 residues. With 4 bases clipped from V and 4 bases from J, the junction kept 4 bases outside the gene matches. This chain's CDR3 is CASSRQGAGYEQYF. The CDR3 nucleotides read TGTGCCAGCAGCCGACAGGGGGCGGGGTACGAGCAGTACTTC.

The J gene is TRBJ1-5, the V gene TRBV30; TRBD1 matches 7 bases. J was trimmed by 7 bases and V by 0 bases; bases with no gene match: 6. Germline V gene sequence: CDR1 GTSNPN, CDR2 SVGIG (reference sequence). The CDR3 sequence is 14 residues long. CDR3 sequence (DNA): TGTGCCTGGAGTGTAAAAGGGGGCGGGCAGCCCCAGCATTTT. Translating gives CAWSVKGGGQPQHF.

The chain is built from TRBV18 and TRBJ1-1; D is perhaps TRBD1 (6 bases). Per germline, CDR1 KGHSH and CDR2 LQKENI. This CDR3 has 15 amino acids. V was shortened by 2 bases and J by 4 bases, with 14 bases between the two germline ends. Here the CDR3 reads CASSPDRSKGTEAFF. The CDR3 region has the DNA TGTGCCAGCTCACCAGACAGGTCCAAGGGCACTGAAGCTTTCTTT.

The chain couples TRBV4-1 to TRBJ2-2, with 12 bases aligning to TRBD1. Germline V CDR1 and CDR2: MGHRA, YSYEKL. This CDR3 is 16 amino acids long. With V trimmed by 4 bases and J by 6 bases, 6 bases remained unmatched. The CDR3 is CASSLFGTGGSGELFF. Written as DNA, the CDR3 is TGCGCCAGCAGCCTCTTCGGGACAGGGGGCTCCGGGGAGCTGTTTTTT.

The DNA of the CDR3 is TGCGCCAGCAGCAGCGAACAGGGTCAGCCCCAGCATTTT. Its protein product is CASSSEQGQPQHF. The chain links TRBV5-1 to TRBJ1-5, with D perhaps TRBD1 (6 bases). Germline assignment: CDR1 SGHRS and CDR2 YFSETQ. The CDR3 length is 13 residues. V was shortened by 4 bases and J by 6 bases, with 11 bases between the two germline ends.

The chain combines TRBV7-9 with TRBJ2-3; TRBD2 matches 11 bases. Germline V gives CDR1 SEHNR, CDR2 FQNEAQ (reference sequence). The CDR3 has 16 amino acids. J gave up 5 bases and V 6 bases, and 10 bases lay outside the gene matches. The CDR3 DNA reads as TGTGCCAGCAGTTTTCTCACTAGCGGGGGTCGAGATACGCAGTATTTT. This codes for CASSFLTSGGRDTQYF.

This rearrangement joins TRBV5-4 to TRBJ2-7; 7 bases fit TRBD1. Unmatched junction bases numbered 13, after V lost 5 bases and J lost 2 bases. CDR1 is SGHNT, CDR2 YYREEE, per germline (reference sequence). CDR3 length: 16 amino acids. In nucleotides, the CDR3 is TGTGCCAGCAGTCAACAGGGGACCGGCGAAACCTACGAGCAGTACTTC. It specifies CASSQQGTGETYEQYF.

The CDR3 region has the DNA TGTGCCAGCAGCTTCTCCCTCACGGACACTGAAGCTTTCTTT. Protein sequence: CASSFSLTDTEAFF. The chain employs TRBV11-2 and TRBJ1-1; D gene ambiguous. CDR3 length: 14 amino acids. The germline V gene has CDR1 SGHAT and CDR2 FQNNGV. V was trimmed by 3 bases and J by 3 bases, leaving 11 bases between them.

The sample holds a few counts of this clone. The CDR3 loop is CASSSGGPYEQYF. The CDR3 DNA reads TGCGCCAGCAGTAGCGGGGGGCCCTACGAGCAGTACTTC. The chain joins TRBV5-1 to TRBJ2-7, with 10 bases aligning to TRBD2. The CDR3 extends over 13 amino acids. CDR1 and CDR2 from the germline V gene are SGHRS and YFSETQ. Germline trimming cut 5 bases from V and 2 bases from J; bases unmatched to any gene: 1.

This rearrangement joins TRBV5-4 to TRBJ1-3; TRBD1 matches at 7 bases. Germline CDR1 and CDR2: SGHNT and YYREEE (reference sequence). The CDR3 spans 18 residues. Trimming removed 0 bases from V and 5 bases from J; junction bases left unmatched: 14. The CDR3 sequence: CASSLEGWQGERRNTIYF. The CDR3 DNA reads TGTGCCAGCAGCTTGGAGGGTTGGCAGGGGGAGAGGAGAAACACCATATATTTT.

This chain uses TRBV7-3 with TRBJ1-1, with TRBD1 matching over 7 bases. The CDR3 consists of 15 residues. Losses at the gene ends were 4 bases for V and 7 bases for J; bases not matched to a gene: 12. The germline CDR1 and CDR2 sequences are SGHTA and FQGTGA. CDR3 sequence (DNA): TGTGCCAGCAGCTACACCGGGACAGAGCCTTTTGAAGCTTTCTTT. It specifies CASSYTGTEPFEAFF.

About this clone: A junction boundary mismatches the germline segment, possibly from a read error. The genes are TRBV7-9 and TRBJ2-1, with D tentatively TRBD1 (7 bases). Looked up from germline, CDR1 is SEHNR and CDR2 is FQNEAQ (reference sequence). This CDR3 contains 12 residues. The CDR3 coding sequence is TGTGCCAGCAGCACCCTGGACAGGACTATGGTCTTC. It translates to CASSTLDRTMVF.

This chain's CDR3 is CASSLVGGKSYEQYF. Here the CDR3 DNA reads TGTGCCAGCAGCTTAGTAGGCGGGAAATCCTACGAGCAGTACTTC. V usage is TRBV7-8 and J usage is TRBJ2-7; D may be TRBD2 (6 bases). The CDR3 totals 15 residues. Trimming left V 1 base short and J 1 base short, with 11 bases between. The V gene's germline CDR1 is SGHVS and CDR2 FQNEAQ.

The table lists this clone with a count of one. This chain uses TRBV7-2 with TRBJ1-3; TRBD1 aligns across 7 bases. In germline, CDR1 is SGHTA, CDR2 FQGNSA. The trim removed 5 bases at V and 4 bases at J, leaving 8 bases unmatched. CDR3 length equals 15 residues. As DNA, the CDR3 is TGTGCCAGCAGCGTAGACAGGGTGTCAGGAAACACCATATATTTT. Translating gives CASSVDRVSGNTIYF.

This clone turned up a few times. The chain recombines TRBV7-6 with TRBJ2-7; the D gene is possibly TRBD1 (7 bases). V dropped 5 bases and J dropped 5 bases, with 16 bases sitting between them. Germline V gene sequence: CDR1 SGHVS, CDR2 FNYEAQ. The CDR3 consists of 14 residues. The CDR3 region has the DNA TGTGCCAGCAGCCCAGGAGGGGGCAGGGACGAGCAGTACTTC. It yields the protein CASSPGGGRDEQYF. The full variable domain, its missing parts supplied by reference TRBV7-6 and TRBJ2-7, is GAGVSQSPRYKVTKRGQDVALRCDPISGHVSLYWYRQALGQGPEFLTYFNYEAQQDKSGLPNDRFSAERPEGSISTLTIQRTEQRDSAMYRCASSPGGGRDEQYFGPGTRLTVT.

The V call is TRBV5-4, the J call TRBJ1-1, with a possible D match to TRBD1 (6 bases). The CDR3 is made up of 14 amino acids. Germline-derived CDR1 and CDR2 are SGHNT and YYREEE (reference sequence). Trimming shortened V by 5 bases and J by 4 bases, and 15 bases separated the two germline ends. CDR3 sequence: CASRHDLGGTEAFF. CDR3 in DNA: TGTGCCAGCAGACACGATCTAGGGGGCACTGAAGCTTTCTTT.

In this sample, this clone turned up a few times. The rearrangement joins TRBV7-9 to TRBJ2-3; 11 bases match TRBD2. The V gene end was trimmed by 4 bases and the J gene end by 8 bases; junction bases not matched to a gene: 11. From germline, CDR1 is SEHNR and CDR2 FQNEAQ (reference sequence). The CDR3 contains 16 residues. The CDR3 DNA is TGTGCCAGCAGCTCTACTAGCGGGGGCCCGCAGGGTACGCAGTATTTT. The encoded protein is CASSSTSGGPQGTQYF.

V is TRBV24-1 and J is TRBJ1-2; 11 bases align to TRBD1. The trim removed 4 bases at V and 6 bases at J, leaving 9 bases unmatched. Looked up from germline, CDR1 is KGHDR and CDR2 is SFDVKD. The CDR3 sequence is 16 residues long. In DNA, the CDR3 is TGTGCCACCAGTGAACCTAGGACAGGGGGCCAAGATGGCTACACCTTC. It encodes CATSEPRTGGQDGYTF.

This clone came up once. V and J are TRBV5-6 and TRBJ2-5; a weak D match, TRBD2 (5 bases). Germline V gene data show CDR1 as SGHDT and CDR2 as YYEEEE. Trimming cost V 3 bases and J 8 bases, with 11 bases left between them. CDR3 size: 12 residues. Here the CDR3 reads CASSWKRGTQYF. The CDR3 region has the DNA TGTGCCAGCAGCTGGAAACGGGGAACCCAGTACTTC.

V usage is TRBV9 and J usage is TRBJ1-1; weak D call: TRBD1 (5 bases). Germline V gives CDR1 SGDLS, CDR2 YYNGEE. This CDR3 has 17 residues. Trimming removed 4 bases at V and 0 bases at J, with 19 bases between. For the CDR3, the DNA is TGTGCCAGCAGCCCCCTCCGGGGGGACTCAGTGAACACTGAAGCTTTCTTT. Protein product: CASSPLRGDSVNTEAFF. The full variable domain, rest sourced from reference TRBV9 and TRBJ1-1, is DSGVTQTPKHLITATGQRVTLRCSPRSGDLSVYWYQQSLDQGLQFLIQYYNGEERAKGNILERFSAQQFPDLHSELNLSSLELGDSALYFCASSPLRGDSVNTEAFFGQGTRLTVV.